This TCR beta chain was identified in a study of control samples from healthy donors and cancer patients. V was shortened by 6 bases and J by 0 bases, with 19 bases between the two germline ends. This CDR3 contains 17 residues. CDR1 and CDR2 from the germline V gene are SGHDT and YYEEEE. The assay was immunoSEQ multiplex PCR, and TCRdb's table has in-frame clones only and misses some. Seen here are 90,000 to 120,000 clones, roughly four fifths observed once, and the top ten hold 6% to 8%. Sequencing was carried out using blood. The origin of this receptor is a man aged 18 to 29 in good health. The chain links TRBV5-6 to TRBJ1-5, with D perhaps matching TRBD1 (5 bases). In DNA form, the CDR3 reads TGTGCCAGCACCTTTGGCGGGGGGACGGATAGCAATCAGCCCCAGCATTTT. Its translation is CASTFGGGTDSNQPQHF.